These 16 T cell receptor beta chains originate from one sample sequenced in a study of neurological immune-mediated disorders. TCRdb re-analysed the 5' RACE reads in MiXCR, keeping a single row per CDR3 protein. The sample holds tens of thousands of distinct CDR3 sequences, about 4.4% seen once. The sample was CD4+ T cells from blood. Every receptor here comes from a young man in good health.

This clonotype has a count of ten or more. The rearrangement links TRBV7-2 to TRBJ2-7; the match to TRBD1 covers 9 bases. J was trimmed by 5 bases and V by 1 base; bases with no gene match: 6. Per germline, CDR1 SGHTA and CDR2 FQGNSA. The CDR3 has 15 residues. For the CDR3, the DNA is TGTGCCAGCAGCTTAGTGGGACAGGGTTTCCACGAGCAGTACTTC. The encoded protein is CASSLVGQGFHEQYF.

A few counts support this clonotype. CDR3 DNA: TGTGCCAGCAGCCAGGGGGTTCACACCGGGGAGCTGTTTTTT. This gives the protein CASSQGVHTGELFF. The rearrangement uses TRBV6-2 or TRBV6-3 and TRBJ2-2, with TRBD1 matching over 7 bases. There are 14 residues in the CDR3. J lost 3 bases, V lost 6 bases, and 4 bases had no gene match. CDR1 is MNHEY and CDR2 is SVGEGT in the germline V gene.

In its sample, this clonotype was seen many times. This chain connects TRBV3-1 to TRBJ1-6; D is possibly TRBD1 (5 bases). This CDR3 is 16 amino acids long. In germline, CDR1 is LGHDT, CDR2 YNNKEL (reference sequence). Trimming shortened V by 3 bases and J by 7 bases, and 16 bases separated the two germline ends. CDR3 residues: CASSHDSGPGNSPLHF. The CDR3 nucleotides are TGTGCCAGCAGCCACGATTCAGGGCCGGGGAATTCACCCCTCCACTTT.

This clonotype occurred many times. V is TRBV29-1 and J is TRBJ1-3, with D possibly TRBD1 on 5 matching bases. The ends were cut back, 6 bases at V and 4 bases at J, with 10 bases in the middle. Germline CDR1 SQVTM, CDR2 ANQGSEA. The CDR3 loop spans 12 amino acids. CDR3 in DNA: TGCAGCGTATCGACAGTCGGAAACACCATATATTTT. Translation gives CSVSTVGNTIYF.

The chain uses TRBV5-6 and TRBJ1-1; D perhaps matches TRBD1 (5 bases). This CDR3 has 17 amino acids. Trimming removed 0 bases from V and 4 bases from J, with 19 bases in between. Germline V CDR1 and CDR2: SGHDT, YYEEEE. CDR3 residues: CASSLGFARGDLTEAFF. DNA for the CDR3: TGTGCCAGCAGCTTGGGGTTTGCGAGGGGAGATCTCACTGAAGCTTTCTTT.

There are many counts of this clonotype. The chain has TRBV7-2 and TRBJ2-1, with 10 positions matching TRBD1. The CDR3 extends over 17 amino acids. The germline V gene has CDR1 SGHTA and CDR2 FQGNSA. Unmatched junction bases numbered 12, after V lost 6 bases and J lost 4 bases. The CDR3 coding sequence is TGTGCCAGCAGTACCCTGCCGGGACAGGGGCCGTACAATGAGCAGTTCTTC. Encoded protein: CASSTLPGQGPYNEQFF.

This clonotype appeared many times. The chain employs TRBV7-8 and TRBJ2-4, with 7 nucleotides matching TRBD1. In germline, CDR1 is SGHVS, CDR2 FQNEAQ. V lost 3 bases, J lost 8 bases, and 4 bases stayed unmatched. The CDR3 is made up of 13 amino acids. CDR3 bases: TGTGCCAGCAGCTTCAGACAGGGCTACATTCAGTACTTC. Translated: CASSFRQGYIQYF.

This clonotype came up many times. This chain connects TRBV6-5 to TRBJ1-1; perhaps TRBD1 as D (5 bases). CDR3 length equals 12 residues. Germline loops: CDR1 MNHEY, CDR2 SVGAGI. Between the trimmed V and J ends, which lost 8 bases and 10 bases, there was a span of 17 bases. The CDR3 loop reads CASSGTTSRAFF. CDR3 coding DNA: TGTGCCAGCTCCGGGACCACGAGTAGAGCTTTCTTT.

This clonotype has at least ten counts. The gene calls are TRBV7-8 and TRBJ2-5, with D perhaps TRBD1 or TRBD2 (6 bases each). The CDR3 extends over 13 amino acids. V gave up 3 bases and J gave up 4 bases, with 9 bases separating them. CDR1 is SGHVS, CDR2 FQNEAQ, per germline. Here the CDR3 reads CASSFGGRETQYF. The CDR3 DNA reads TGTGCCAGCAGCTTCGGGGGCAGAGAGACCCAGTACTTC. Together with reference TRBV7-8 and TRBJ2-5, the CDR3 gives the full variable domain: GAGVSQSPRYKVAKRGQDVALRCDPISGHVSLFWYQQALGQGPEFLTYFQNEAQLDKSGLPSDRFFAERPEGSVSTLKIQRTQQEDSAVYLCASSFGGRETQYFGPGTRLLVL.

This clonotype was detected ten times or more. The chain uses TRBV2 and TRBJ2-2; D is undetermined. The CDR3 is 14 amino acids. Germline V gene lookup returns CDR1 SNHLY and CDR2 FYNNEI. V lost 6 bases and J 2 bases, leaving 10 bases between the germline ends. CDR3 in DNA: TGTGCCAGCAGAATTGCAGCAAACACCGGGGAGCTGTTTTTT. Translated: CASRIAANTGELFF. The full variable domain, rest sourced from reference TRBV2 and TRBJ2-2, is EPEVTQTPSHQVTQMGQEVILRCVPISNHLYFYWYRQILGQKVEFLVSFYNNEISEKSEIFDDQFSVERPDGSNFTLKIRSTKLEDSAMYFCASRIAANTGELFFGEGSRLTVL.

In this sample, this clonotype turned up many times. This chain connects TRBV20-1 to TRBJ2-7; a weak D match, TRBD1 (5 bases). The V and J ends lost 1 base and 9 bases respectively, with 19 bases between them. This CDR3 has 14 amino acids. The germline V gene encodes CDR1 DFQATT and CDR2 SNEGSKA (reference sequence). CDR3 region: CSARVTQGLLGQYF. As DNA, the CDR3 is TGCAGTGCTAGAGTTACGCAGGGCTTACTTGGGCAGTACTTC.

At least ten counts were recorded for this clonotype. The chain joins TRBV5-1 to TRBJ1-4; a possible D gene is TRBD1 (5 bases). The V gene lost 0 bases and the J gene lost 8 bases, with 14 bases spanning the gap. Germline-derived CDR1 and CDR2 are SGHRS and YFSETQ. The CDR3 sequence is 15 residues long. Here the CDR3 DNA reads TGCGCCAGCAGCTTGGATGGGGCCCCGGAAGAAAAACTGTTTTTT. Translation: CASSLDGAPEEKLFF. Complete variable domain (other parts from reference TRBV5-1 and TRBJ1-4): KAGVTQTPRYLIKTRGQQVTLSCSPISGHRSVSWYQQTPGQGLQFLFEYFSETQRNKGNFPGRFSGRQFSNSRSEMNVSTLELGDSALYLCASSLDGAPEEKLFFGSGTQLSVL.

This clonotype occurred many times. J is TRBJ1-2 and V is TRBV7-2; D remains unclear. The CDR3 is 15 amino acids. The germline V gene encodes CDR1 SGHTA and CDR2 FQGNSA. V was clipped by 1 base and J by 2 bases, with 11 bases between them. The DNA for the CDR3 is TGTGCCAGCAGCTTAGGTGGCGGCCAAAACTATGGCTACACCTTC. Protein: CASSLGGGQNYGYTF.

This clonotype has a count of ten or more. The V gene is TRBV5-1, the J gene TRBJ1-1; 8 nucleotides line up with TRBD1. V shed 5 bases, J shed 1 base, and the junction held 10 bases outside the gene matches. This CDR3 region has 16 residues. Germline CDR1 SGHRS, CDR2 YFSETQ. This chain's CDR3 is CASRPGQGLENTEAFF. Here the CDR3 DNA reads TGCGCCAGCAGACCCGGACAGGGTCTAGAGAACACTGAAGCTTTCTTT.

This clonotype occurred many times. V and J are TRBV20-1 and TRBJ2-5; a possible D gene is TRBD1 (7 bases). V lost 0 bases and J 2 bases, leaving 16 bases between the germline ends. The CDR3 covers 16 residues. Germline V gene sequence: CDR1 DFQATT, CDR2 SNEGSKA (reference sequence). The CDR3 spells CSARDSGGTAQETQYF. In DNA form, the CDR3 reads TGCAGTGCTAGAGATAGTGGGGGGACAGCACAAGAGACCCAGTACTTC.

This clonotype was seen repeatedly, ten times or more. The V call is TRBV12-3 or TRBV12-4, the J call TRBJ1-2; the D is unclear. The V gene lost 5 bases and the J gene lost 3 bases, with 13 bases spanning the gap. The CDR3 has 14 amino acids. In nucleotides, the CDR3 is TGTGCCAGCAGTCTTTTTCTGATGCACTATGGCTACACCTTC. This sequence encodes CASSLFLMHYGYTF.